This T cell receptor beta chain was observed in a study of cytomegalovirus exposure and HLA in healthy donors. Overall study findings and caveats: Exclusion applied to some V segments, including TRBV6-2 and TRBV6-3, as they were indistinguishable. Some TCR beta chains (more than 150 of them) were listed as cytomegalovirus-associated. Among the sequence variants, a highly shared cluster was likely an artifact of sequencing.

The CDR3 extends over 20 amino acids. J lost 6 bases, V lost 7 bases, and 19 bases had no gene match. Germline assignment: CDR1 SGHVS and CDR2 FQNEAQ. Details on this clone: Its target is unknown.

PCR primers comprised 60 Vbeta and 13 Jbeta primers. Method: immunoSEQ multiplex PCR; TCRdb's copy keeps in-frame clones and lacks some. The sample has about 170,000 clones; about 79% are singletons. Sequenced sample: PBMCs. The receptor was isolated from a female donor in good health and CMV-seronegative. The chain employs TRBV7-8 and TRBJ2-2; 14 bases map to TRBD2. The CDR3 DNA reads as TGTGCCAGCACGCAACGACTAGTGACTAGCGGGGGGGCGGAGGCCGGGGAGCTGTTTTTT. This encodes CASTQRLVTSGGAEAGELFF. Drawing the rest from reference TRBV7-8 and TRBJ2-2, the complete variable domain is GAGVSQSPRYKVAKRGQDVALRCDPISGHVSLFWYQQALGQGPEFLTYFQNEAQLDKSGLPSDRFFAERPEGSVSTLKIQRTQQEDSAVYLCASTQRLVTSGGAEAGELFFGEGSRLTVL.